This note documents a single T cell receptor beta chain sequence. CDR1 and CDR2 (germline): LNHDA, SQIVND (reference sequence). V lost 5 bases to trimming and J lost 1 base; unmatched junction nucleotides: 13. The CDR3 contains 17 residues. How the authors handled the data: Cell counts per sample came from amplifying reference gene primers. Only in-frame clones appear in the TCRdb table, and some are missing; sequencing was by immunoSEQ multiplex PCR. V, J and clone size derive from that table, while D and trimming were established from the DNA sequence. Among around 150,000 clones listed, about 85% were seen once. This entry is derived from a study of blood T cell repertoires in COVID-19. About the study: Sites in the United States, Italy and Spain provided acute and convalescent COVID-19 samples. PBMCs, B-cell-depleted T cells, or T cells provided the cDNA or gDNA that made up the material.

The chain has TRBV19 and TRBJ2-5, with 7 bases aligning to TRBD2. Sequencing was performed on peripheral blood. This receptor was obtained from a woman aged 55-70 years with COVID-19, enrolled during active disease. The CDR3 here is CASSRTGTNKFQETQYF. CDR3 nucleotide sequence: TGTGCCAGTAGTCGGACCGGGACTAACAAATTCCAAGAGACCCAGTACTTC.